Sequencing of this T cell receptor (beta chain) was carried out in a study of T-cell reconstitution after alpha-beta-depleted transplantation in children. Molecular barcoding with unique molecular identifiers was used for the TCRbeta library. TCRdb re-called the PCR reads with MiXCR, one entry per CDR3 protein. The sample lists about 610,000 distinct CDR3 sequences, about 10% seen once, with about 4.2% in the top ten. V shed 3 bases and J shed 7 bases, with 13 bases lying between them. CDR1 is DFQATT, CDR2 SNEGSKA, per germline (reference sequence). The CDR3 is made up of 13 amino acids. The sequence was obtained from a human donor who donated a stem cell graft to a child with acute myeloid leukemia. Source: PBMCs from the stem cell graft donor, taken from the stem cell graft. The V gene is TRBV20-1, the J gene TRBJ1-5; D gene uncertain. The CDR3 region is CSASRLVIQPQHF. CDR3 DNA: TGCAGTGCTAGTCGCCTTGTTATCCAGCCCCAGCATTTT.